The 22 T cell receptor beta chains in this list originate from one sample, sequenced in a study of blood T cells in healthy people across ages. Through a sample-barcoded 5' primer and a J-beta primer mix, a second PCR was run for 7 to 11 cycles. Via MiXCR, TCRdb re-called the 5' RACE reads, giving one row per CDR3 protein. The table lists roughly 800,000 distinct CDR3 sequences, roughly 60% of them singletons. The sequenced sample consisted of blood. Every receptor here comes from a man aged 25-45 years in good health.

The rearrangement uses TRBV27 and TRBJ2-7; D might be TRBD2 (6 bases). CDR1 and CDR2 from the germline V gene are MNHEY and SMNVEV (reference sequence). This CDR3 contains 15 residues. The V end lost 1 base, the J end lost 2 bases, and 12 bases lay between the germline ends. CDR3: CASSLLGGVAYEQYF. CDR3 in DNA: TGTGCCAGCAGTTTATTAGGCGGGGTAGCCTACGAGCAGTACTTC.

The chain links TRBV5-1 to TRBJ2-3; 8 bases are shared with TRBD2. The ends lost 3 bases at V and 4 bases at J; junction bases unmatched: 4. The germline CDR1 and CDR2 sequences are SGHRS and YFSETQ. CDR3 length: 14 residues. The CDR3 sequence: CASSSGRGADTQYF. CDR3 coding DNA: TGCGCCAGCAGCTCCGGGAGGGGAGCAGATACGCAGTATTTT.

This clonotype has just a few counts. The rearrangement uses TRBV7-2 and TRBJ2-1; D is perhaps TRBD1 or TRBD2 (6 bases each). Trimming pared 6 bases from V and 12 bases from J, leaving 21 bases between. The CDR3 consists of 14 residues. Germline V CDR1 and CDR2: SGHTA, FQGNSA. The CDR3 sequence is CASRKGGEDSGQFF. The CDR3 DNA reads TGTGCCAGCAGAAAGGGGGGCGAGGATTCGGGGCAGTTCTTC.

This rearrangement joins TRBV20-1 to TRBJ2-7, with 10 bases lining up with TRBD2. In germline, CDR1 is DFQATT, CDR2 SNEGSKA (reference sequence). The CDR3 covers 15 residues. V shed 1 base, J shed 4 bases, and the junction held 7 bases outside the gene matches. The CDR3 loop is CSARVRLAGVYEQYF. In DNA, the CDR3 is TGCAGTGCTAGAGTCCGCCTAGCGGGGGTGTACGAGCAGTACTTC.

This clonotype has just one count. The chain links TRBV5-6 to TRBJ2-5; D ambiguous. This CDR3 comprises 14 residues. Looked up from germline, CDR1 is SGHDT and CDR2 is YYEEEE. The V end lost 1 base, the J end lost 1 base, and 8 bases lay between the germline ends. The CDR3 nucleotides read TGTGCCAGCAGCTTGCTCAGTCCCCAAGAGACCCAGTACTTC. Amino acid sequence: CASSLLSPQETQYF.

This clonotype was counted a few times. This chain joins TRBV20-1 and TRBJ2-7, with D maybe TRBD2 (5 bases). Germline CDR1 is DFQATT and CDR2 is SNEGSKA (reference sequence). The CDR3 covers 13 residues. CDR3 sequence reads: CSVRRQSSYEQYF. The CDR3 coding sequence is TGCAGCGTCAGGAGGCAGAGCTCCTACGAGCAGTACTTC.

The V gene is TRBV30, the J gene TRBJ2-3; D not resolved. Between the trimmed V and J ends, which lost 1 base and 2 bases, there was a span of 10 bases. The CDR3 has 14 residues. Germline V lookup: CDR1 GTSNPN, CDR2 SVGIG (reference sequence). The CDR3 spells CAWSGNSYTDTQYF. CDR3 DNA: TGTGCCTGGAGTGGAAACAGTTACACAGATACGCAGTATTTT.

The chain is built from TRBV6-5 and TRBJ1-2; maybe TRBD1 (5 bases). The CDR3 runs 13 residues. V was cut by 3 bases and J by 8 bases, with 13 bases left in between. Germline V gene lookup returns CDR1 MNHEY and CDR2 SVGAGI. The CDR3 loop is CASSYLSGEGYTF. CDR3 nucleotide sequence: TGTGCCAGCAGTTATTTGTCGGGGGAGGGCTACACCTTC.

This CDR3 reads CASSGGTGMTGELFF. The CDR3 DNA follows: TGTGCCAGCAGCGGGGGGACAGGGATGACCGGGGAGCTGTTTTTT. J is TRBJ2-2 and V is TRBV9, with 9 nucleotides matching TRBD1. CDR1 is SGDLS, CDR2 YYNGEE, per germline. Trimming removed 3 bases from V and 5 bases from J; junction bases left unmatched: 5. CDR3 length: 15 residues.

The rearrangement links TRBV3-1 to TRBJ1-1, with unresolved D. Trimming stripped 9 bases from V and 2 bases from J, with 16 bases between. The V gene's germline CDR1 is LGHDT and CDR2 YNNKEL (reference sequence). This CDR3 has 14 amino acids. Here the CDR3 DNA reads TGTGCCAGTATAGCGAGGGATGGAAACACTGAAGCTTTCTTT. Its protein product is CASIARDGNTEAFF.

The CDR3 coding sequence is TGTGCCAGTGACCCCGGCGGCACAGATACGCAGTATTTT. It codes for CASDPGGTDTQYF. The V call is TRBV19, the J call TRBJ2-3; D gene ambiguous. Germline values: CDR1 LNHDA, CDR2 SQIVND (reference sequence). This CDR3 has 13 residues. Trimming took 8 bases from V and 1 from J, leaving 10 bases between them.

This clonotype was detected only a few times. The V call is TRBV7-8, the J call TRBJ2-3; the match to TRBD2 covers 7 bases. The CDR3 runs to 14 residues. Germline-derived CDR1 and CDR2 are SGHVS and FQNEAQ. V lost 5 bases and J lost 5; bases outside the gene matches: 7. CDR3 loop: CASSLQGGGDTQYF. CDR3 nucleotide sequence: TGTGCCAGCAGCCTCCAAGGCGGGGGAGATACGCAGTATTTT.

The rearrangement uses TRBV20-1 and TRBJ1-1, with D possibly matching TRBD1 (5 bases). The CDR3 is 10 residues long. V gave up 5 bases and J gave up 12 bases, with 13 bases separating them. Germline V CDR1 and CDR2: DFQATT, SNEGSKA (reference sequence). The CDR3 loop is CSAPLGLTFF. CDR3 DNA: TGCAGTGCTCCCCTGGGGCTTACTTTCTTT.

V and J are TRBV12-3 or TRBV12-4 and TRBJ1-3; D is unresolved. V was clipped by 3 bases and J by 7 bases, with 1 base between them. This CDR3 has 10 residues. The CDR3 sequence: CASSFNTIYF. The DNA for the CDR3 is TGTGCCAGCAGTTTCAACACCATATATTTT.

This chain links TRBV4-3 with TRBJ2-5; D remains ambiguous. This CDR3 spans 18 amino acids. Germline lookup yields CDR1 LGHNA and CDR2 YSLEER. V lost 0 bases to trimming and J lost 0 bases, with 17 bases between them. The DNA of the CDR3 is TGCGCCAGCAGCCAAGATCCCCCTCGGCGAGAGTACCAAGAGACCCAGTACTTC. Translation gives CASSQDPPRREYQETQYF.

To note about this clonotype: A much larger clone is a single base away; this may be a read error. V and J are TRBV6-5 and TRBJ1-1; D ambiguous. This CDR3 region has 14 residues. CDR1 and CDR2 (germline): MNHEY, SVGAGI. This chain's CDR3 is CASSLINLNTAAFF. The CDR3 DNA reads as TGTGCCAGCAGTTTGATCAATTTGAACACTGCAGCTTTCTTT.

The chain has TRBV29-1 and TRBJ1-4; D ambiguous. The CDR3 is 11 amino acids. From germline, CDR1 is SQVTM and CDR2 ANQGSEA. Trimming pared 2 bases from V and 9 bases from J, leaving 7 bases between. The CDR3 sequence: CSVELEQKLFF. DNA for the CDR3: TGCAGCGTTGAATTGGAGCAAAAACTGTTTTTT.

V and J are TRBV10-3 and TRBJ2-1; possibly TRBD1 or TRBD2 for D (5 bases each). V dropped 3 bases and J dropped 10 bases, with 19 bases sitting between them. Germline CDR1 reads ENHRY; CDR2 reads SYGVKD. The CDR3 loop spans 15 amino acids. For the CDR3, the DNA is TGTGCCATCAGTGACTCCGGGACCCGGCCGTTGGAGCAGTTCTTC. Its protein product is CAISDSGTRPLEQFF.

The CDR3 protein is CASSPTSFHEQFF. The CDR3, as DNA: TGTGCCAGCAGTCCGACTAGCTTCCATGAGCAGTTCTTC. The chain links TRBV6-2 or TRBV6-3 to TRBJ2-1, with 7 bases that match TRBD2. The CDR3 extends over 13 amino acids. Germline V lookup: CDR1 MNHEY, CDR2 SVGEGT. The J segment lost 8 bases and the V segment lost 5 bases, leaving 6 bases of the junction unmatched.

The J gene is TRBJ1-1, the V gene TRBV27, with D maybe TRBD1 (6 bases). The CDR3 length is 16 residues. With 5 bases removed from V and 5 bases from J, the gap between germline ends came to 21 bases. CDR1 and CDR2 from the germline V gene are MNHEY and SMNVEV (reference sequence). The CDR3 bases are TGTGCCAGCAGTCTGAGAGCCCAGGAAGGGGGGACTGAAGCTTTCTTT. It yields the protein CASSLRAQEGGTEAFF.

The chain couples TRBV11-2 to TRBJ2-5; D remains ambiguous. The DNA end favors TRBJ2-7, so the J call may be wrong. The CDR3 contains 15 residues. CDR1 and CDR2 from the germline V gene are SGHAT and FQNNGV. The DNA of the CDR3 is TGTGCCAGCAGCTTAGATAGCAGCTACACCTACGAGCAGTACTTC. Translation gives CASSLDSSYTYEQYF.

This clonotype was picked up a small number of times. The chain uses TRBV7-6 and TRBJ2-7; 7 bases align to TRBD2. This CDR3 is built from 13 residues. Germline loops: CDR1 SGHVS, CDR2 FNYEAQ. V lost 3 bases to trimming and J lost 7 bases; unmatched junction nucleotides: 6. The CDR3 DNA sequence: TGTGCCAGCAGCTTGGGAGGGGTGAGGGAGCAGTACTTC. This codes for CASSLGGVREQYF.